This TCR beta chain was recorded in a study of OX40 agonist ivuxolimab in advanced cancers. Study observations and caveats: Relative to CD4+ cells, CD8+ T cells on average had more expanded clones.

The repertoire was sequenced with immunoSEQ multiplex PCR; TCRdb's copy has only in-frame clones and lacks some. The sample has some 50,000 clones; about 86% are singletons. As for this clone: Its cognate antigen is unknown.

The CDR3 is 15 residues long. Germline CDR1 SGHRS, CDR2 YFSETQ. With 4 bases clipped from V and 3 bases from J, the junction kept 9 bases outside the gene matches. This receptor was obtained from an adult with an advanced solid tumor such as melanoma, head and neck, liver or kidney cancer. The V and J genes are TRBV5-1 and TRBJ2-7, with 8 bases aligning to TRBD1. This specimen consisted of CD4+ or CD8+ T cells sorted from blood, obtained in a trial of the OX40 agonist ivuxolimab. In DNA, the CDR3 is TGCGCCAGCAGCAAACAGGGGGTATTGGGCTACGAGCAGTACTTC. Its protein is CASSKQGVLGYEQYF.